This passage covers 7 T cell receptor beta chains from one sample sequenced in a study of T cell responses to AZD1222 COVID-19 vaccine. Measured with immunoSEQ multiplex PCR; TCRdb has only the in-frame clones, and not every one. The data show approximately 150,000 clones, approximately 91% seen once. Sequenced here: peripheral blood, sampled 28 days after the second AZD1222 dose. These TCRs come from an adult who received the AZD1222 COVID-19 vaccine.

The J gene is TRBJ2-7, the V gene TRBV5-3; D not certain. TRBV5-3 is annotated as an ORF whose role is uncertain. Trimming pared 0 bases from V and 4 bases from J, leaving 14 bases between. CDR3 length: 15 residues. CDR3 in DNA: TGTGCCAGAAGCTTGGCCGCGTCGAGAAGTTACGAGCAGTACTTC. Amino acid sequence: CARSLAASRSYEQYF.

V usage is TRBV24-1 and J usage is TRBJ2-1; tentative D call: TRBD2 (5 bases). V lost 7 bases and J lost 4, with 7 bases in between. This CDR3 is 12 amino acids long. Germline V gene lookup returns CDR1 KGHDR and CDR2 SFDVKD. DNA for the CDR3: TGTGCCACCAGGGGAGCTTACAATGAGCAGTTCTTC. Translating it yields CATRGAYNEQFF.

The J gene is TRBJ1-1, the V gene TRBV19, with a tentative D call TRBD1 (5 bases). The CDR3 length is 15 residues. V gave up 8 bases and J gave up 1 base, with 17 bases separating them. CDR1 LNHDA and CDR2 SQIVND come from the germline V gene (reference sequence). CDR3 amino acids: CASHLGGTPNTEAFF. CDR3 DNA sequence: TGTGCCAGTCACCTCGGGGGGACCCCGAACACTGAAGCTTTCTTT.

The rearrangement links TRBV19 to TRBJ1-5, with D perhaps matching TRBD1 (5 bases). The V end lost 5 bases, the J end lost 2 bases, and 13 bases lay between the germline ends. Germline CDR1 is LNHDA and CDR2 is SQIVND (reference sequence). The CDR3 is 15 amino acids. CDR3 coding DNA: TGTGCCAGTAGTGCAGGGACGGGAGGCAATCAGCCCCAGCATTTT. Residues: CASSAGTGGNQPQHF.

The J gene is TRBJ2-7, the V gene TRBV3-1 (or the pseudogene TRBV3-2), with 7 nucleotides matching TRBD2. V was clipped by 1 base and J by 3 bases; unmatched bases: 3. This CDR3 contains 14 residues. Germline V gene data show CDR1 as LGHDT and CDR2 as YNNKEL (reference sequence). The CDR3 bases are TGTGCCAGCAGCCAAGTGGCGGGGGTCTACGAGCAGTACTTC. Translated, it gives CASSQVAGVYEQYF.

The V gene is TRBV6-5, the J gene TRBJ1-4, with D maybe TRBD1 (5 bases). The germline V gene encodes CDR1 MNHEY and CDR2 SVGAGI. Trimming stripped 0 bases from V and 8 bases from J, with 13 bases between. The CDR3 loop spans 15 amino acids. This CDR3 reads CASSYSNGDGEKLFF. The CDR3 DNA reads as TGTGCCAGCAGTTACTCTAACGGGGACGGAGAAAAACTGTTTTTT.

The chain employs TRBV6-4 and TRBJ2-7, with D perhaps given as TRBD1 or TRBD2 (6 bases each). Germline V gene sequence: CDR1 MRHNA, CDR2 SNTAGT. V was cut by 4 bases and J by 3 bases, with 10 bases left in between. CDR3 size: 13 residues. The CDR3 region has the DNA TGTGCCAGCAGTGCTGGAGGGGGCTACGAGCAGTACTTC. Amino acid sequence: CASSAGGGYEQYF.